The clone carrying this TCR beta chain counts as medium-sized. The antigen is not known. V lost 5 bases, J lost 7 bases, and 10 bases lay in between. CDR1 and CDR2 from the germline V gene are SGHRS and YFSETQ. The CDR3 contains 11 residues. The data derive from a study of response to subunit inactivated influenza vaccine. TCRdb itself ran the RT-PCR reads through MiXCR, one entry per CDR3 protein. Of over 400,000 distinct CDR3 sequences in the sample, 9.5% to 13% are singletons; the top ten hold approximately 12%. Study-wide results and caveats: Each seasonal influenza vaccination, the authors suggested, recruits few new T cells.

This receptor was taken from a man aged 45-60 years who received an inactivated influenza vaccine. The chain recombines TRBV5-1 with TRBJ2-7; D call uncertain. The source was PBMCs from blood, collected about 6 weeks after vaccination. The CDR3 DNA sequence: TGCGCCAGCAGACAAGGACGGGAGCAGTACTTC. Amino acids: CASRQGREQYF.